This T cell receptor (beta chain) was identified in a study of long-term antiretroviral therapy in people with HIV. At survey level, the immunoSEQ assay was run in its v3.0 version. Using immunoSEQ multiplex PCR, the repertoire was profiled, and TCRdb retains in-frame clones only, with some absent. Among some 24,000 clones listed, about 91% were seen once. Trimming cost V 4 bases and J 0 bases, with 5 bases left between them. The CDR3 runs to 12 residues. Germline CDR1 SGDLS, CDR2 YYNGEE. Broader study findings: It was observed that HIV repertoires exhibited narrower CDR3 length ranges than controls.

A word on this clone: Its antigen is not identified.

This rearrangement joins TRBV9 to TRBJ2-7; D is uncertain. This clonotype originated in a man aged 50-59 years with HIV. The sequencing here drew on unsorted PBMCs, taken 1.8 years before starting antiretroviral therapy. The CDR3 nucleotides read TGTGCCAGCAGCCCTAACTCCTACGAGCAGTACTTC. It encodes CASSPNSYEQYF.